This T cell receptor (beta chain) is from a study of cytomegalovirus exposure and HLA in healthy donors. Notes on the study in general: In a later analysis, the majority of CMV-associated beta chains seemingly showed HLA restriction. It was in a later analysis that TCR association rates were seen to vary by HLA locus, highest for DRB1 and lowest for HLA-C. Common viral pathogens seemed, in a later analysis, to connect with several of the most significant clusters.

This clone turned up a few times. Its antigen is as yet unknown. When sampled, the donors appeared nominally healthy, though they likely had unrecorded immune exposures. A multiplex PCR was run with 60 Vbeta primers and 13 Jbeta primers. The repertoire was sequenced with immunoSEQ multiplex PCR; TCRdb's copy has only in-frame clones and lacks some. The data show 130,000 or so clones, approximately 9% seen once. In germline, CDR1 is LNHDA, CDR2 SQIVND (reference sequence). The length of the CDR3 is 16 residues. The V segment lost 5 bases and the J segment 5 bases; nucleotides outside the gene matches: 9.

Sequencing was done on a sample of PBMCs. This chain links TRBV19 with TRBJ1-4; 9 nucleotides match TRBD1. This sequence was found in a woman aged 40 to 50 in good health and CMV-seropositive. CDR3 loop: CASSSIDRGRNEKLFF. CDR3 DNA sequence: TGTGCCAGTAGTTCCATCGACAGGGGGAGGAATGAAAAACTGTTTTTT. Combining the CDR3 with reference TRBV19 and TRBJ1-4 gives the whole variable domain DGGITQSPKYLFRKEGQNVTLSCEQNLNHDAMYWYRQDPGQGLRLIYYSQIVNDFQKGDIAEGYSVSREKKESFPLTVTSAQKNPTAFYLCASSSIDRGRNEKLFFGSGTQLSVL.